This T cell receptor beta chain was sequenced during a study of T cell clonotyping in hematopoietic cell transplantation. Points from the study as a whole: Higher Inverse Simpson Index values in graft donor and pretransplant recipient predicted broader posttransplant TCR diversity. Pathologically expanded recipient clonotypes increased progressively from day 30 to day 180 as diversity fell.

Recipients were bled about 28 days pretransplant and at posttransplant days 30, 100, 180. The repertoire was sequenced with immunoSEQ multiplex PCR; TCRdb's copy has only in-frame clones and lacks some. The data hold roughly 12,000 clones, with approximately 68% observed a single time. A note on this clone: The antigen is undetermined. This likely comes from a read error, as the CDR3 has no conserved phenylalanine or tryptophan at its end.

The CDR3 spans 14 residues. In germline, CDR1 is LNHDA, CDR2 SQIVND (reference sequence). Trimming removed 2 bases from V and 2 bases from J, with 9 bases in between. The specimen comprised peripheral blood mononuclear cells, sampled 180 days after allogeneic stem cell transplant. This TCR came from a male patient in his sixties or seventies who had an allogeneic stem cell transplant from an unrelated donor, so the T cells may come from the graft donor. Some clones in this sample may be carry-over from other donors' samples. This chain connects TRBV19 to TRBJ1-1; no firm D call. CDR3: CASSISSDNTEAFL. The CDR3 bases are TGTGCCAGTAGTATATCGTCCGATAACACTGAAGCTTTCCTT.